The next 26 T cell receptor beta chains were all read from a single sample in a study of T-cell memory formation after mild COVID-19. TCRdb itself ran the 5' RACE reads through MiXCR, one entry per CDR3 protein. The sample yields about 110,000 distinct CDR3 sequences, about an eighth seen once. The sequenced sample was PBMCs or a T cell subset sorted from them (not recorded which). These receptor sequences come from an adult woman who had mild COVID-19 (a few samples of this study predate the infection). Cell type and time point are not known.

This clonotype appeared a few times. The V and J genes are TRBV11-2 and TRBJ1-2, with D perhaps TRBD1 (5 bases). V was pared by 3 bases and J by 4 bases, with 9 bases between. This CDR3 is built from 13 residues. The germline V gene has CDR1 SGHAT and CDR2 FQNNGV. This CDR3 is CASSFGGSYGYTF. DNA for the CDR3: TGTGCCAGCAGCTTCGGGGGGAGCTATGGCTACACCTTC.

The chain carries TRBV24-1 and TRBJ2-7, with 9 bases aligning to TRBD1. Germline CDR1 is KGHDR and CDR2 is SFDVKD. CDR3 length: 16 residues. Losses at the gene ends were 3 bases for V and 3 bases for J; bases not matched to a gene: 8. CDR3 sequence reads: CATSDTTGGTLYEQYF. For the CDR3, the DNA is TGTGCCACCAGTGATACGACAGGGGGGACACTCTACGAGCAGTACTTC.

This clonotype appeared a few times. The chain joins TRBV12-3 or TRBV12-4 to TRBJ2-4, with D unresolved. The CDR3 covers 12 residues. Trimming removed 3 bases at V and 4 bases at J, with 4 bases between. The CDR3 bases are TGTGCCAGCAGTTTTGGTAAAAACATTCAGTACTTC. Its protein product is CASSFGKNIQYF.

The CDR3 nucleotides read TGTGCCAGCACCCTCAACCCGCCCGATGAGCAGTTCTTC. Its translation is CASTLNPPDEQFF. The chain carries TRBV27 and TRBJ2-1, with D hard to call. CDR1 is MNHEY, CDR2 SMNVEV, per germline (reference sequence). The CDR3 is 13 residues long. V was clipped by 7 bases and J by 8 bases, with 15 bases between them.

CDR3 sequence (DNA): TGTGCCAGCAGCTTAGCGCTATTGGGACGGGAAGGGGAGACCCAGTACTTC. This codes for CASSLALLGREGETQYF. The V call is TRBV7-9, the J call TRBJ2-5, with D perhaps being TRBD1 or TRBD2 (5 bases each). CDR1 and CDR2 from the germline V gene are SEHNR and FQNEAQ (reference sequence). This CDR3 has 17 residues. Trimming shortened V by 0 bases and J by 5 bases, and 19 bases separated the two germline ends.

This clonotype occurred a few times. The V gene is TRBV30, the J gene TRBJ1-1, with unresolved D. Deletions cut 0 bases from V and 8 bases from J, with 13 bases between. Germline V gene data show CDR1 as GTSNPN and CDR2 as SVGIG (reference sequence). The CDR3 is made up of 13 amino acids. The CDR3 loop is CAWSVLLTAEAFF. Written as DNA, the CDR3 is TGTGCCTGGAGTGTATTACTAACCGCCGAAGCTTTCTTT.

This clonotype was counted between two and nine times. One end of the junction is discordant with germline, which a read error may explain. The V gene is TRBV7-9, the J gene TRBJ1-2; D remains unclear. The CDR3 has 12 amino acids. CDR1 is SEHNR and CDR2 is FQNEAQ in the germline V gene (reference sequence). The chain's CDR3 is CASSLARTSDSF. The DNA of the CDR3 is TGTGCCAGCAGCTTAGCTCGTACATCAGATTCCTTC.

This clonotype was counted ten times or more. V is TRBV7-2 and J is TRBJ2-1; TRBD2 matches 9 bases. CDR3 length: 13 amino acids. The V gene end was trimmed by 1 base and the J gene end by 12 bases; junction bases not matched to a gene: 4. CDR1 is SGHTA and CDR2 is FQGNSA in the germline V gene. The CDR3 region has the DNA TGTGCCAGCAGCTTAGTGACTAGCGGACCGCAGTTCTTC. Residues: CASSLVTSGPQFF.

This clonotype was seen a few times. The gene calls are TRBV19 and TRBJ2-1, with 10 positions matching TRBD2. The V and J ends lost 5 bases and 6 bases, in that order; junction bases with no gene match: 13. This CDR3 has 17 residues. The germline gives CDR1 LNHDA, CDR2 SQIVND (reference sequence). The CDR3 nucleotides read TGTGCCAGTAGTTCCCCCTTGAGGCTAGCGGGAGTCAATGAGCAGTTCTTC. Amino acid sequence: CASSSPLRLAGVNEQFF.

This chain uses TRBV10-3 with TRBJ2-1; D is unresolved. CDR3 size: 13 residues. Germline CDR1 and CDR2: ENHRY and SYGVKD. V shed 4 bases and J shed 0 bases, with 4 bases lying between them. The chain's CDR3 is CAISAVSYNEQFF. CDR3 DNA sequence: TGTGCCATCAGTGCAGTCTCCTACAATGAGCAGTTCTTC.

The chain recombines TRBV28 with TRBJ2-7; 8 bases are shared with TRBD2. V shed 4 bases and J 2 bases; nucleotides not matched to a gene: 10. CDR1 and CDR2 (germline): MDHEN, SYDVKM. The CDR3 spans 16 residues. The CDR3 protein is CASSSPERELAYEQYF. In DNA, the CDR3 is TGTGCCAGCAGTTCCCCTGAGCGGGAGCTGGCCTACGAGCAGTACTTC.

V is TRBV7-9 and J is TRBJ2-7; D is unclear. From germline, CDR1 is SEHNR and CDR2 FQNEAQ (reference sequence). The CDR3 loop spans 14 amino acids. V lost 3 bases and J lost 3, with 12 bases in between. CDR3 in DNA: TGTGCCAGCAGCTTTTCGGGCCGAGACTACGAGCAGTACTTC. This codes for CASSFSGRDYEQYF.

The chain has TRBV11-2 and TRBJ2-7; D remains ambiguous. This CDR3 spans 10 amino acids. CDR1 is SGHAT and CDR2 is FQNNGV in the germline V gene. Trimming removed 5 bases at V and 3 bases at J, with 2 bases between. The CDR3 spells CASSHYEQYF. The CDR3 DNA follows: TGTGCCAGCAGCCACTACGAGCAGTACTTC.

The chain's CDR3 is CASSRPYETVNTGELFF. Here the CDR3 DNA reads TGTGCCAGCAGCCGCCCTTATGAGACGGTGAACACCGGGGAGCTGTTTTTT. This chain uses TRBV5-6 with TRBJ2-2; D unresolved. Looked up from germline, CDR1 is SGHDT and CDR2 is YYEEEE. This CDR3 spans 17 amino acids. V was cut by 4 bases and J by 1 base, with 17 bases left in between.

This clonotype was seen only a few times. V is TRBV2 and J is TRBJ2-3, with D tentatively TRBD2 (6 bases). Trimming removed 6 bases at V and 1 base at J, with 14 bases between. The CDR3 loop spans 15 amino acids. Germline loops: CDR1 SNHLY, CDR2 FYNNEI. Written as DNA, the CDR3 is TGTGCCAGCAGCGCTCAGGGAGGTGGCACAGATACGCAGTATTTT. This codes for CASSAQGGGTDTQYF.

This clonotype came up a few times. The rearrangement uses TRBV29-1 and TRBJ2-7; the D is unclear. Germline V gives CDR1 SQVTM, CDR2 ANQGSEA. Trimming shortened V by 4 bases and J by 2 bases, and 6 bases separated the two germline ends. The CDR3 extends over 11 amino acids. This CDR3 reads CSVAETYEQYF. The CDR3 nucleotides read TGCAGCGTTGCGGAAACCTACGAGCAGTACTTC.

The chain recombines TRBV11-2 with TRBJ2-3, with a possible D match to TRBD2 (5 bases). CDR1 is SGHAT, CDR2 FQNNGV, per germline. Trimming removed 8 bases from V and 7 bases from J, with 16 bases in between. The CDR3 is 13 amino acids. The CDR3, as DNA: TGTGCCAGCTGGGATGGGAGTCCGAATACGCAGTATTTT. It is translated as CASWDGSPNTQYF.

J is TRBJ1-1 and V is TRBV6-1; D perhaps matches TRBD1 (6 bases). This CDR3 is 11 amino acids long. V lost 10 bases and J lost 1, with 7 bases in between. Germline assignment: CDR1 MNHNS and CDR2 SASEGT. The CDR3 DNA reads as TGTGCCACGGGGGCGAACACTGAAGCTTTCTTT. It specifies CATGANTEAFF.

This clonotype was recorded a few times. The CDR3 loop is CASSVTVSSYNEQFF. The CDR3 region has the DNA TGTGCCAGCAGCGTGACAGTGAGCTCCTACAATGAGCAGTTCTTC. The chain combines TRBV9 with TRBJ2-1; D is possibly TRBD1 (5 bases). Trimming cost V 2 bases and J 0 bases, with 9 bases left between them. Germline lookup yields CDR1 SGDLS and CDR2 YYNGEE. CDR3 length: 15 residues.

The table lists this clonotype with a few counts. The chain couples TRBV29-1 to TRBJ2-2; 13 nucleotides align to TRBD2. Trimming at V came to 5 bases and at J to 4 bases, leaving 7 bases not matched to a gene. CDR3 size: 16 residues. Looked up from germline, CDR1 is SQVTM and CDR2 is ANQGSEA. CDR3 sequence: CSVTGTSGISTGELFF. In DNA, the CDR3 is TGCAGCGTTACCGGGACTAGCGGGATCAGCACCGGGGAGCTGTTTTTT.

There are a few counts of this clonotype. The rearrangement links TRBV10-3 to TRBJ2-7; TRBD2 is a possible D gene (5 bases). Trimming stripped 10 bases from V and 2 bases from J, with 24 bases between. Per germline, CDR1 ENHRY and CDR2 SYGVKD. This CDR3 spans 16 amino acids. The CDR3 coding sequence is TGTGCCACGAGATCGAACGTCGGACTTGAGACCTACGAGCAGTACTTC. It is translated as CATRSNVGLETYEQYF.

There are many counts of this clonotype. V is TRBV5-1 and J is TRBJ2-1; 9 positions match TRBD1. This CDR3 is 15 amino acids long. J was trimmed by 8 bases and V by 0 bases; bases with no gene match: 6. Per germline, CDR1 SGHRS and CDR2 YFSETQ. The CDR3: CASSLATGGIHEQFF. CDR3 coding DNA: TGCGCCAGCAGCTTGGCGACAGGGGGGATCCATGAGCAGTTCTTC.

The rearrangement joins TRBV18 to TRBJ2-2; unclear D gene. Germline V gives CDR1 KGHSH, CDR2 LQKENI. Trimming removed 2 bases at V and 0 bases at J, with 7 bases between. This CDR3 is 15 amino acids long. The CDR3 spells CASSPSASNTGELFF. The CDR3 nucleotides read TGTGCCAGCTCACCATCCGCCTCGAACACCGGGGAGCTGTTTTTT.

This clonotype was observed a few times. In DNA, the CDR3 is TGCAGCGTGATGGGACTAGCGGGGGCCCAGGGAAGTGAGCAGTTCTTC. The encoded protein is CSVMGLAGAQGSEQFF. The rearrangement uses TRBV29-1 and TRBJ2-1; 14 bases line up with TRBD2. Germline V gene lookup returns CDR1 SQVTM and CDR2 ANQGSEA. The CDR3 contains 16 residues. V shed 6 bases and J 9 bases; nucleotides not matched to a gene: 13.

The rearrangement joins TRBV13 to TRBJ2-3, with a possible D match to TRBD2 (6 bases). Trimming pared 5 bases from V and 2 bases from J, leaving 8 bases between. This CDR3 has 13 residues. Germline V gives CDR1 PRHDT, CDR2 FYEKMQ (reference sequence). This chain's CDR3 is CASSLRDTDTQYF. CDR3 DNA sequence: TGTGCCAGCAGCCTGCGGGACACAGATACGCAGTATTTT.

V usage is TRBV6-2 or TRBV6-3 and J usage is TRBJ2-7; 8 bases fit TRBD2. CDR1 MNHEY and CDR2 SVGEGT come from the germline V gene. J lost 4 bases, V lost 5 bases, and 7 bases had no gene match. CDR3 length: 14 amino acids. The CDR3 nucleotides are TGTGCCAGCAGTGAACTAGCGGTCGAGTACGAGCAGTACTTC. Translation gives CASSELAVEYEQYF.